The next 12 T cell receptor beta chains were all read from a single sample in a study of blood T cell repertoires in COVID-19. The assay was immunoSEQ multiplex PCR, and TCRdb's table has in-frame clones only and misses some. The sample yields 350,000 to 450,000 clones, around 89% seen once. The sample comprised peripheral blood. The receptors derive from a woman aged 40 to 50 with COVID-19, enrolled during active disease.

CDR3 DNA sequence: TGTGCCAGCAGCCAAGATCGAGTTATGAGGGCCAATGAGCAGTTCTTC. Translated, it gives CASSQDRVMRANEQFF. The chain has TRBV3-1 (or the pseudogene TRBV3-2) and TRBJ2-1, with D possibly being TRBD2 (5 bases). The V gene's germline CDR1 is LGHDT and CDR2 YNNKEL (reference sequence). V lost 0 bases to trimming and J lost 6 bases, with 15 bases between them. The CDR3 has 16 amino acids.

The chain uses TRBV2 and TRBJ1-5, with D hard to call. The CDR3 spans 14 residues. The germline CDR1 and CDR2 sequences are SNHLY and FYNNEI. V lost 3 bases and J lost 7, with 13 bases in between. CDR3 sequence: CASSEGGFRQPQHF. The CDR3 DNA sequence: TGTGCCAGCAGTGAGGGAGGGTTTCGGCAGCCCCAGCATTTT.

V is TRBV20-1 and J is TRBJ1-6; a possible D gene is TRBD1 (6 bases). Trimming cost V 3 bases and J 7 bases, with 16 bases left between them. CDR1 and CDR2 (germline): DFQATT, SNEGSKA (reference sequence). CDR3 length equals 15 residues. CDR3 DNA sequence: TGCAGTGCTAGTCTGTCAGGGGAAATCAATTCACCCCTCCACTTT. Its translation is CSASLSGEINSPLHF.

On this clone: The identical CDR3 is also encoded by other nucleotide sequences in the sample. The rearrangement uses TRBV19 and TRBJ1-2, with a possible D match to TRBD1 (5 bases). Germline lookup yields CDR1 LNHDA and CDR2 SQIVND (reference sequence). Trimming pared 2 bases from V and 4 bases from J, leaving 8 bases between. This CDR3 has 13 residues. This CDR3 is CASSISGGYGYTF. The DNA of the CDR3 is TGTGCCAGTAGTATATCGGGGGGCTATGGCTACACCTTC.

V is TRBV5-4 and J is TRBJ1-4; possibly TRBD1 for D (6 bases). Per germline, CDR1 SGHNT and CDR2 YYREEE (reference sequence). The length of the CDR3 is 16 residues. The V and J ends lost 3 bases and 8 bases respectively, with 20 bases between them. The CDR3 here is CASSWGGGTPSEKLFF. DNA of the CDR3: TGTGCCAGCAGCTGGGGAGGGGGGACTCCGAGCGAAAAACTGTTTTTT. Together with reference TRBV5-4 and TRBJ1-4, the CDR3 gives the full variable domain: ETGVTQSPTHLIKTRGQQVTLRCSSQSGHNTVSWYQQALGQGPQFIFQYYREEENGRGNFPPRFSGLQFPNYSSELNVNALELDDSALYLCASSWGGGTPSEKLFFGSGTQLSVL.

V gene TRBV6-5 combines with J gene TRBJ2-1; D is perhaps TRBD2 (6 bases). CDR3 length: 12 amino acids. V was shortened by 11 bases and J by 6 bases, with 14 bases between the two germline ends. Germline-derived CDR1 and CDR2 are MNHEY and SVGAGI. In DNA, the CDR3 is TGTGCCGCCGGTTGGAGGGGCAATGAGCAGTTCTTC. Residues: CAAGWRGNEQFF.

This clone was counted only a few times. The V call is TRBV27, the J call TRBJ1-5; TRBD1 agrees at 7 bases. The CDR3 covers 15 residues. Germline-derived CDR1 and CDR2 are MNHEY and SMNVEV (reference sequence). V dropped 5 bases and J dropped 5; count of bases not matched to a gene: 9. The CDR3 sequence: CASSLTGFGDQPQHF. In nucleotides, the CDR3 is TGTGCCAGCAGTCTGACAGGGTTCGGGGATCAGCCCCAGCATTTT.

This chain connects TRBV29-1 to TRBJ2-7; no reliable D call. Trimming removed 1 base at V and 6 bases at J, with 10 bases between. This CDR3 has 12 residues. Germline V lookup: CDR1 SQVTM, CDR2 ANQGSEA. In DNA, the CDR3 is TGCAGCGTTGAAGTGAACGGTTTCGAGCAGTACTTC. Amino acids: CSVEVNGFEQYF.

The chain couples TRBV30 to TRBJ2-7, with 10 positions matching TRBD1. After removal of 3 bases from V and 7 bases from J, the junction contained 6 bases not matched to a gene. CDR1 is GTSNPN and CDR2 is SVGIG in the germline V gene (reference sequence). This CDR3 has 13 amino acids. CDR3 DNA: TGTGCCTGGAGCCGGGACAGGGGTTGGGAGCAGTACTTC. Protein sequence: CAWSRDRGWEQYF. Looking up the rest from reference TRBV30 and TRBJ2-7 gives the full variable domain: SQTIHQWPATLVQPVGSPLSLECTVEGTSNPNLYWYRQAAGRGLQLLFYSVGIGQISSEVPQNLSASRPQDRQFILSSKKLLLSDSGFYLCAWSRDRGWEQYFGPGTRLTVT.

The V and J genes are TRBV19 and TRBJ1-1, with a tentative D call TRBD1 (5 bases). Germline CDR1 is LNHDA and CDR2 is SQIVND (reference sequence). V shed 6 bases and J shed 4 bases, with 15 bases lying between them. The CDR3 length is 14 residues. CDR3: CASRGREVGTEAFF. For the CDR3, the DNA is TGTGCCAGTAGGGGCAGGGAAGTAGGCACTGAAGCTTTCTTT.

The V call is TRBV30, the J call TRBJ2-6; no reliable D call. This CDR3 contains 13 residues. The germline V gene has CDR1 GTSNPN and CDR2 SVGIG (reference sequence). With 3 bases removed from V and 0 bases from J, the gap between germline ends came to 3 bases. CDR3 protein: CAWRSSGANVLTF. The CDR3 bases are TGTGCCTGGAGGAGCTCTGGGGCCAACGTCCTGACTTTC.

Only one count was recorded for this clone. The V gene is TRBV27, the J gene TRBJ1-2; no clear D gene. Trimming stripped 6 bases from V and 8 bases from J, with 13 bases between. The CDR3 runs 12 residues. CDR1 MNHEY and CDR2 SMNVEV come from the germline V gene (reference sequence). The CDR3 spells CASRSTAGGYTF. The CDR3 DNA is TGTGCCAGCAGGTCCACCGCGGGGGGCTACACCTTC.